This TCR beta chain was identified in a study of cytomegalovirus exposure and HLA in healthy donors. Germline assignment: CDR1 SGHRS and CDR2 YFSETQ. Trimming cost V 5 bases and J 1 base; bases outside gene matches: 12. The CDR3 is 18 residues long. In its sample, this clone was seen a few times. PCR was performed using 60 Vbeta and 13 Jbeta primers. Sequenced by immunoSEQ multiplex PCR; TCRdb stores in-frame clones only, minus some. The table has approximately 100,000 clones, around a tenth seen once. The chain links TRBV5-1 to TRBJ2-2; 9 bases agree with TRBD2. The sample comprised PBMCs. This receptor was identified in a man in his fifties in good health and CMV-seropositive. CDR3 sequence: CASSQTPGTSRNTGELFF. CDR3 bases: TGCGCCAGCAGTCAAACGCCCGGGACTAGCAGGAACACCGGGGAGCTGTTTTTT.